The next 11 T cell receptor beta chains were all read from a single sample in a study of blood T cell repertoires in COVID-19. Clones were read by immunoSEQ multiplex PCR, and TCRdb kept only the in-frame ones, dropping some. The repertoire holds some 400,000 clones, more than 70% seen once, with 2% to 2.5% in the top ten. Sequencing input: peripheral blood. Receptors originate from a woman aged 55-69 years with COVID-19, enrolled during active disease.

The rearrangement uses TRBV19 and TRBJ1-1, with 9 bases fitting TRBD1. The CDR3 extends over 14 amino acids. From germline, CDR1 is LNHDA and CDR2 SQIVND (reference sequence). V shed 3 bases and J 4 bases; nucleotides not matched to a gene: 3. The CDR3 DNA is TGTGCCAGTAGTATCGGGACAGGGTCCACTGAAGCTTTCTTT. Residues: CASSIGTGSTEAFF.

The chain has TRBV18 and TRBJ1-6; D not certain. V gave up 3 bases and J gave up 0 bases, with 6 bases separating them. The CDR3 extends over 15 amino acids. From germline, CDR1 is KGHSH and CDR2 LQKENI. The CDR3 region is CASSPSSSYNSPLHF. In DNA form, the CDR3 reads TGTGCCAGCTCACCCTCGAGCTCCTATAATTCACCCCTCCACTTT.

DNA for the CDR3: TGTGCCAGTAGTATAAGGACTAGCCACAGCACAGATACGCAGTATTTT. It specifies CASSIRTSHSTDTQYF. This chain joins TRBV19 and TRBJ2-3; TRBD2 aligns across 8 bases. The germline CDR1 and CDR2 sequences are LNHDA and SQIVND (reference sequence). The CDR3 length is 16 residues. V lost 2 bases, J lost 0 bases, and 4 bases stayed unmatched.

The chain is built from TRBV28 and TRBJ2-7; 7 nucleotides agree with TRBD1. V lost 3 bases to trimming and J lost 3 bases; unmatched junction nucleotides: 2. Germline CDR1 is MDHEN and CDR2 is SYDVKM. This CDR3 region has 13 residues. The CDR3 DNA follows: TGTGCCAGCAGTTTTTGGGACAGCTACGAGCAGTACTTC. Its protein product is CASSFWDSYEQYF.

The chain recombines TRBV4-1 with TRBJ2-1; D is uncertain. Germline V CDR1 and CDR2: MGHRA, YSYEKL. This CDR3 contains 16 residues. The ends were cut back, 1 base at V and 0 bases at J, with 10 bases in the middle. The CDR3 DNA reads TGCGCCAGCAGCCAAGGGTACTCCACCTCCTACAATGAGCAGTTCTTC. Its protein product is CASSQGYSTSYNEQFF.

The gene calls are TRBV5-1 and TRBJ2-5; TRBD2 agrees at 7 bases. J was trimmed by 5 bases and V by 3 bases; bases with no gene match: 10. This CDR3 has 15 amino acids. Germline-derived CDR1 and CDR2 are SGHRS and YFSETQ. The CDR3 nucleotides are TGCGCCAGCAGCTGGTTTTACTCGGGAGGCGAGACCCAGTACTTC. Translation: CASSWFYSGGETQYF.

This clone was observed a few times. The V and J genes are TRBV19 and TRBJ1-1; 7 positions match TRBD1. The germline CDR1 and CDR2 sequences are LNHDA and SQIVND (reference sequence). V shed 7 bases and J 7 bases; nucleotides not matched to a gene: 18. The CDR3 covers 16 residues. DNA for the CDR3: TGTGCCAGTACCCAGTTTGGACAGGTAGCGGTCGGTGAAGCTTTCTTT. Its translation is CASTQFGQVAVGEAFF.

The rearrangement links TRBV7-8 to TRBJ1-5, with D possibly matching TRBD1 (6 bases). CDR3 length: 17 amino acids. Germline V lookup: CDR1 SGHVS, CDR2 FQNEAQ. Deletions cut 1 base from V and 0 bases from J, with 13 bases between. CDR3 DNA sequence: TGTGCCAGCAGCTTAGGGTTCGCAGGGGATAGCAATCAGCCCCAGCATTTT. Its protein product is CASSLGFAGDSNQPQHF. Full variable domain (rest looked up from reference TRBV7-8 and TRBJ1-5): GAGVSQSPRYKVAKRGQDVALRCDPISGHVSLFWYQQALGQGPEFLTYFQNEAQLDKSGLPSDRFFAERPEGSVSTLKIQRTQQEDSAVYLCASSLGFAGDSNQPQHFGDGTRLSIL.

The rearrangement joins TRBV4-1 to TRBJ1-5; D is undetermined. Germline V gene sequence: CDR1 MGHRA, CDR2 YSYEKL. V lost 1 base and J 1 base, leaving 23 bases between the germline ends. The CDR3 has 20 amino acids. For the CDR3, the DNA is TGCGCCAGCAGCCAAGTGCCCCCCACCCGCTTAATCGGGAGCAATCAGCCCCAGCATTTT. This translates into CASSQVPPTRLIGSNQPQHF.

V usage is TRBV6-5 and J usage is TRBJ1-1, with D possibly matching TRBD1 (5 bases). V dropped 7 bases and J dropped 1 base, with 16 bases sitting between them. Germline CDR1 reads MNHEY; CDR2 reads SVGAGI. This CDR3 spans 15 amino acids. The DNA of the CDR3 is TGTGCCAGCACCCGGTGGGGCGCTTCGAACACTGAAGCTTTCTTT. The encoded protein is CASTRWGASNTEAFF.

The chain links TRBV5-1 to TRBJ2-3; 10 bases align to TRBD2. The V segment lost 0 bases and the J segment 11 bases; nucleotides outside the gene matches: 0. CDR1 is SGHRS and CDR2 is YFSETQ in the germline V gene. This CDR3 spans 12 amino acids. The CDR3 DNA reads TGCGCCAGCAGCTTGGAGCGGGGGGGGCAGTATTTT. Its protein is CASSLERGGQYF.